This T cell receptor (beta chain) was recovered during a study of cytomegalovirus exposure and HLA in healthy donors. J gave up 4 bases and V 6 bases, and 11 bases lay outside the gene matches. Germline CDR1 and CDR2: SGHNT and YENEEA. The CDR3 has 16 amino acids. In the PCR, 60 Vbeta and 13 Jbeta primers were used. Libraries were prepared by immunoSEQ multiplex PCR; TCRdb keeps only in-frame clonotypes and omits some of them. The data hold about 160,000 clones, with over 65% observed a single time. This TCR derives from a man younger than 35 in good health and CMV-seropositive. The sequenced material came from PBMCs. This rearrangement joins TRBV11-3 to TRBJ2-5; 10 nucleotides match TRBD1. Here the CDR3 reads CASSRGQGDKGETQYF. The DNA of the CDR3 is TGTGCCAGCAGTCGTGGACAGGGGGACAAGGGAGAGACCCAGTACTTC. The whole variable domain, remainder taken from reference TRBV11-3 and TRBJ2-5, is EAGVVQSPRYKIIEKKQPVAFWCNPISGHNTLYWYLQNLGQGPELLIRYENEEAVDDSQLPKDRFSAERLKGVDSTLKIQPAELGDSAVYLCASSRGQGDKGETQYFGPGTRLLVL.